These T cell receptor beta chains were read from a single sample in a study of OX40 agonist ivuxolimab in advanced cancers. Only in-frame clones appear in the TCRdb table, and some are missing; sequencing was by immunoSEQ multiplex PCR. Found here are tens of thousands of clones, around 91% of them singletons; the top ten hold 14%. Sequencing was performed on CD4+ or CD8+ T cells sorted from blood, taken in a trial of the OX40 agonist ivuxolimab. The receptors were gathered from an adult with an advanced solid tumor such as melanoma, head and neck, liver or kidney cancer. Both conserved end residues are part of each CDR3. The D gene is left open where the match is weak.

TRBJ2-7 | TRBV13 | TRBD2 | TGTGCCAGCGGGCGGGAGGACGAGCAGTACTTC | CASGREDEQYF
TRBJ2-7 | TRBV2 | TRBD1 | TGTGCCAGCAGCAAACCAGGACAGGGTCTCTACGAGCAGTACTTC | CASSKPGQGLYEQYF
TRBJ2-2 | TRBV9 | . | TGTGCCAGCAGCGTTTCCGGGGAGCTGTTTTTT | CASSVSGELFF
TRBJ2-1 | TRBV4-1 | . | TGCGCCAGCAGCCAACGCATGAACAATGAGCAGTTCTTC | CASSQRMNNEQFF
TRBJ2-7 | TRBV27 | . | TGTGCCAGCAGTTTAGGGTCAGGGAACTCCTACGAGCAGTACTTC | CASSLGSGNSYEQYF
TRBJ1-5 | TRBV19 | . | TGTGCCAGCAGCCTGGGGACTCGGGGAGGCAATCAGCCCCAGCATTTT | CASSLGTRGGNQPQHF
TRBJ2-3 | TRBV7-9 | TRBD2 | TGTGCCAGCAGCTTAGGTAGCGGGAGAGGCGATACGCAGTATTTT | CASSLGSGRGDTQYF
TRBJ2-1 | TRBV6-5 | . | TGTGCCAGCAGTACCGACATAGGGGAGCAGTTCTTC | CASSTDIGEQFF
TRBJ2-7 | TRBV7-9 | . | TGTGCCAGCAGCTTCGGTGGGCTCAGCTCCTACGAGCAGTACTTC | CASSFGGLSSYEQYF
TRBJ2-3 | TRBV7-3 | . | TGTGCCAGCAGCTTAATAGGTGGCACAGATACGCAGTATTTT | CASSLIGGTDTQYF
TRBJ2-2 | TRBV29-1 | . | TGCAGCGTTGATCCGGGTCCCGGGGAGCTGTTTTTT | CSVDPGPGELFF